Following are 7 T cell receptor beta chains from one sample sequenced in a study of blood T cells in healthy people across ages. Through a sample-barcoded 5' primer and a J-beta primer mix, a second PCR was run for roughly 6 to 12 cycles. MiXCR, run by TCRdb on the 5' RACE reads, gives a single entry per CDR3 protein. The sample consists of 700,000 or so distinct CDR3 sequences, 22% of them appearing once. What was sequenced was blood. The receptor set was obtained from a man aged 70-80 years in good health.

The chain couples TRBV6-6 to TRBJ2-3; 14 nucleotides match TRBD2. V gave up 6 bases and J gave up 6 bases; unmatched junction bases: 14. This CDR3 contains 18 residues. Per germline, CDR1 MNHNY and CDR2 SVGAGI (reference sequence). CDR3 sequence reads: CASRRPGTSGGAGDTQYF. CDR3 sequence (DNA): TGTGCCAGCAGGCGACCCGGGACTAGCGGGGGCGCAGGGGATACGCAGTATTTT.

The chain has TRBV6-2 or TRBV6-3 and TRBJ2-7; D not resolved. The DNA end is a closer match to TRBJ2-1, so the J assignment may be wrong. There are 15 residues in the CDR3. CDR1 and CDR2 from the germline V gene are MNHEY and SVGEGT. DNA of the CDR3: TGTGCCAGCAGTTACCGGCGGAACCGGGCGGATGAGCAGTTCTTC. As protein: CASSYRRNRADEQFF.

This clonotype was seen a handful of times. This sequence joins TRBV2 and TRBJ2-1; no firm D call. This CDR3 has 16 residues. V lost 4 bases and J 0 bases, leaving 13 bases between the germline ends. Germline V gives CDR1 SNHLY, CDR2 FYNNEI. The CDR3 region has the DNA TGTGCCAGCAGTGGACCTGACCCCAGCTCCTACAATGAGCAGTTCTTC. Translating gives CASSGPDPSSYNEQFF.

This clonotype was seen at least ten times. The rearrangement uses TRBV29-1 and TRBJ1-2; D is ambiguous. Germline V gene sequence: CDR1 SQVTM, CDR2 ANQGSEA. The CDR3 is made up of 11 amino acids. V lost 3 bases to trimming and J lost 4 bases, with 6 bases between them. CDR3 region: CSVDSRYGYTF. The CDR3 DNA reads as TGCAGCGTTGACTCCCGCTATGGCTACACCTTC.

The chain carries TRBV28 and TRBJ1-5; 10 bases agree with TRBD1. This CDR3 has 13 residues. With 10 bases clipped from V and 7 bases from J, the junction kept 7 bases outside the gene matches. The germline V gene encodes CDR1 MDHEN and CDR2 SYDVKM. The CDR3 DNA sequence: TGTGCCACAGAGACAGGGGGCGTGCAGCCCCAGCATTTT. It is translated as CATETGGVQPQHF.

This clonotype was counted a few times. The gene calls are TRBV9 and TRBJ2-5; no firm D call. With 2 bases removed from V and 3 bases from J, the gap between germline ends came to 11 bases. Per the germline V gene, CDR1 is SGDLS and CDR2 is YYNGEE. This CDR3 comprises 14 residues. The DNA of the CDR3 is TGTGCCAGCAGCGTTTCACCCCGAGAAGAGACCCAGTACTTC. Translating gives CASSVSPREETQYF.

The chain is built from TRBV29-1 and TRBJ2-2; D ambiguous. Germline V gene data show CDR1 as SQVTM and CDR2 as ANQGSEA. This CDR3 spans 13 amino acids. V lost 3 bases, J lost 4 bases, and 9 bases lay in between. The CDR3 sequence is CSVDLSSTGELFF. CDR3 in DNA: TGCAGCGTTGACCTATCGAGCACCGGGGAGCTGTTTTTT.